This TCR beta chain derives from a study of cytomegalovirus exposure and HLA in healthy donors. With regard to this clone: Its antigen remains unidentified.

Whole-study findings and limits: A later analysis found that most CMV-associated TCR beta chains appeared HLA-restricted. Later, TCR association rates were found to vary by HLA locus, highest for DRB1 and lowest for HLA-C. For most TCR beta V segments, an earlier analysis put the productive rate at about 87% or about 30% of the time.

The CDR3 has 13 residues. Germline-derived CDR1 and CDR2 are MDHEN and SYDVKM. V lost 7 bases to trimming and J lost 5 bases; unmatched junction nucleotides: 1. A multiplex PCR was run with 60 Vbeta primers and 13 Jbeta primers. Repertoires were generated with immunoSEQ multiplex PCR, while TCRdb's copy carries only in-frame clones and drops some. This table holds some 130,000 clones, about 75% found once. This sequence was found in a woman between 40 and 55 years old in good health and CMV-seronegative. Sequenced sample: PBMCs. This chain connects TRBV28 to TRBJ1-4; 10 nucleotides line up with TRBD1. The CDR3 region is CASKGQGNEKLFF. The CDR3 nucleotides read TGTGCCAGCAAGGGACAGGGGAATGAAAAACTGTTTTTT.